This T cell receptor (beta chain) came from a study of technical replicates of blood from several donors. Deletions cut 1 base from V and 3 bases from J, with 16 bases between. Looked up from germline, CDR1 is SGHTA and CDR2 is FQGTGA. The length of the CDR3 is 17 residues. TCRdb keeps only in-frame clones here, not all; method: immunoSEQ multiplex PCR. Here the sample spans 55,000 to 75,000 clones, around 95% being singletons. The receptor was derived from a human donor in good health. Sequencing was carried out using T cells isolated from PBMCs. This chain joins TRBV7-3 and TRBJ2-1; D might be TRBD2 (5 bases). The CDR3 sequence is CASSLNVPSGGYNEQFF. CDR3 bases: TGTGCCAGCAGCTTAAACGTACCGAGCGGAGGCTACAATGAGCAGTTCTTC.